The T cell receptor beta chain described here comes from a study of cytomegalovirus exposure and HLA in healthy donors. The PCR employed 60 Vbeta primers together with 13 Jbeta primers. Some clones are missing from TCRdb's copy, which holds only in-frame ones; the method was immunoSEQ multiplex PCR. Altogether approximately 150,000 clones are present, almost 85% being singletons, with the ten largest covering 4.8%. V shed 1 base and J shed 5 bases, with 12 bases lying between them. The CDR3 is 15 amino acids. From germline, CDR1 is LGHNA and CDR2 YNFKEQ. V is TRBV4-2 and J is TRBJ1-5; the D gene is possibly TRBD1 (6 bases). The TCR comes from a girl between 5 and 17 years old in good health and CMV-seropositive. Material: PBMCs. CDR3 region: CASSQVSSGDQPQHF. The CDR3 region has the DNA TGTGCCAGCAGCCAAGTTTCCTCAGGGGATCAGCCCCAGCATTTT.